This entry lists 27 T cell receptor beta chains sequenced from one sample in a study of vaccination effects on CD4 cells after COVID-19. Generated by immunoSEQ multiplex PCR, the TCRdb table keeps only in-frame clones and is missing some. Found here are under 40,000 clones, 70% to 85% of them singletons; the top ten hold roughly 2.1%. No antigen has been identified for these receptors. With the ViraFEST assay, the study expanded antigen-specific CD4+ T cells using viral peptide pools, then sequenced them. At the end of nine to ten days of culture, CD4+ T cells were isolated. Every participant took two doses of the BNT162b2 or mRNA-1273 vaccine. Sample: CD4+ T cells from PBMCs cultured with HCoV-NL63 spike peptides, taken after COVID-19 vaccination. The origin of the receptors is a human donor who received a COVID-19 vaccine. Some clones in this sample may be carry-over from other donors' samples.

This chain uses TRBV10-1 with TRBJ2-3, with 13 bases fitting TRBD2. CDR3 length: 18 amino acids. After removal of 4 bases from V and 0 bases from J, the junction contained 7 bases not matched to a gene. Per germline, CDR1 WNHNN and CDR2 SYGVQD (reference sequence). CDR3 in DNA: TGCGCCAGCAGTGGACTAGCGGGGGGACTTGCTAGCACAGATACGCAGTATTTT. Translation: CASSGLAGGLASTDTQYF.

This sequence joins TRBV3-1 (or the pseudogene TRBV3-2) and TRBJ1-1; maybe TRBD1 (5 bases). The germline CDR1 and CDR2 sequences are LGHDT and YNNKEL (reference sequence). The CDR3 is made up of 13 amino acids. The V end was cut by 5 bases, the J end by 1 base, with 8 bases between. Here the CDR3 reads CASSFGGNTEAFF. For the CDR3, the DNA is TGTGCCAGCAGCTTCGGGGGGAACACTGAAGCTTTCTTT.

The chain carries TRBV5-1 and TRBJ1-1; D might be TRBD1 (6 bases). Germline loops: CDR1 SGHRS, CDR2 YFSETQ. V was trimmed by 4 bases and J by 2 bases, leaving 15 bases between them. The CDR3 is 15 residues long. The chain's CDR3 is CASSLTGHSNTEAFF. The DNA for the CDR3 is TGCGCCAGCAGCCTCACGGGACACTCCAACACTGAAGCTTTCTTT.

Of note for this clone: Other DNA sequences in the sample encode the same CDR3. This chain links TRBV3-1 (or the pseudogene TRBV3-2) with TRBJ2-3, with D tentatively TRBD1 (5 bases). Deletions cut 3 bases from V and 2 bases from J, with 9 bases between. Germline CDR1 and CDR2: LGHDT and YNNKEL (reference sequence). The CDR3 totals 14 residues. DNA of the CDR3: TGTGCCAGCAGCCAGGGGCTCACCACAGATACGCAGTATTTT. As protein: CASSQGLTTDTQYF.

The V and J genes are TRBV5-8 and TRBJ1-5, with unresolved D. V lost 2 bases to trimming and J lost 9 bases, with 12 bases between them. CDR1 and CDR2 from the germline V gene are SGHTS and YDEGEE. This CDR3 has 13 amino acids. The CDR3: CASSFERVSPQHF. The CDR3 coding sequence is TGTGCCAGCAGCTTTGAAAGGGTATCGCCCCAGCATTTT.

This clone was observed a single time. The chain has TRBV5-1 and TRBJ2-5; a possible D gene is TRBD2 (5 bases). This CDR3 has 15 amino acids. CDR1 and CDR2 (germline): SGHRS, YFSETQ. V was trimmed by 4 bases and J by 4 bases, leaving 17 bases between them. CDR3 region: CASSRGRAIGETQYF. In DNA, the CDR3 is TGCGCCAGCAGCCGGGGTAGGGCGATAGGAGAGACCCAGTACTTC. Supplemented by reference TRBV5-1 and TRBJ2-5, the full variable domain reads KAGVTQTPRYLIKTRGQQVTLSCSPISGHRSVSWYQQTPGQGLQFLFEYFSETQRNKGNFPGRFSGRQFSNSRSEMNVSTLELGDSALYLCASSRGRAIGETQYFGPGTRLLVL.

CDR3 in DNA: TGTGCCAGCAGCTTAAGTGTTACAGCGGGGCGCACCGGGGAGCTGTTTTTT. It codes for CASSLSVTAGRTGELFF. This chain links TRBV7-3 with TRBJ2-2, with TRBD2 matching over 7 bases. The V segment lost 1 base and the J segment 4 bases; nucleotides outside the gene matches: 9. This CDR3 has 17 residues. Germline-derived CDR1 and CDR2 are SGHTA and FQGTGA.

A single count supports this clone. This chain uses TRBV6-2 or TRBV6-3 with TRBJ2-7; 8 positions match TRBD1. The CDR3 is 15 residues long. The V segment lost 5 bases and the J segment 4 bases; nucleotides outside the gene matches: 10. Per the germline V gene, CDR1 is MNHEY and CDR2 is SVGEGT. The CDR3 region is CASSQTGGREYEQYV. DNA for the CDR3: TGTGCCAGCAGTCAAACAGGGGGACGGGAATACGAGCAGTACGTC.

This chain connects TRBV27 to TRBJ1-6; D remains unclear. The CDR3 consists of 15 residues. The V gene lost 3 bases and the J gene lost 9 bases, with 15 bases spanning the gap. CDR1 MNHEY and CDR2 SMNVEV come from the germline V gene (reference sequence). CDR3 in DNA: TGTGCCAGCAGTTTTTGGGGAAAGAAATTTTCACCCCTCCACTTT. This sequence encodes CASSFWGKKFSPLHF.

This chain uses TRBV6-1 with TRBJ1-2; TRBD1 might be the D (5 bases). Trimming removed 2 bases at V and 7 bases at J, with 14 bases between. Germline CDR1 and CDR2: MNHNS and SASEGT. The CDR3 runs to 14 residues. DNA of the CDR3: TGTGCCAGCAGTGAATTAAGTCAGGGTGGTGGCTACACCTTC. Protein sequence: CASSELSQGGGYTF.

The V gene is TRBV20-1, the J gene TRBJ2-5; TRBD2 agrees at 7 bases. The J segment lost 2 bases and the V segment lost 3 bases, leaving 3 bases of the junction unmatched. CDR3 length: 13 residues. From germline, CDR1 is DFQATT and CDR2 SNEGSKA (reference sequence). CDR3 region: CSASPGGQETQYF. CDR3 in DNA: TGCAGTGCTAGTCCGGGGGGACAAGAGACCCAGTACTTC.

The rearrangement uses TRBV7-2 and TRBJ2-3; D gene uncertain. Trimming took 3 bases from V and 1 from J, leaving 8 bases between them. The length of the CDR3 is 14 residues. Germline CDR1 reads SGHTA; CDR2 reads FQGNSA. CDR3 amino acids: CASSFRQGTDTQYF. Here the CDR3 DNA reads TGTGCCAGCAGCTTTCGGCAGGGCACAGATACGCAGTATTTT.

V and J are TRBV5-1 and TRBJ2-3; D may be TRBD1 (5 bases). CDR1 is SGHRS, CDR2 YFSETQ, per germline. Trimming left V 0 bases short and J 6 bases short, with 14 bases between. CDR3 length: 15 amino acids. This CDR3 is CASSLGQLNYDTQYF. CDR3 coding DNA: TGCGCCAGCAGCTTGGGACAGCTGAATTATGATACGCAGTATTTT. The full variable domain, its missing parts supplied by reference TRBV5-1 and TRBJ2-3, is KAGVTQTPRYLIKTRGQQVTLSCSPISGHRSVSWYQQTPGQGLQFLFEYFSETQRNKGNFPGRFSGRQFSNSRSEMNVSTLELGDSALYLCASSLGQLNYDTQYFGPGTRLTVL.

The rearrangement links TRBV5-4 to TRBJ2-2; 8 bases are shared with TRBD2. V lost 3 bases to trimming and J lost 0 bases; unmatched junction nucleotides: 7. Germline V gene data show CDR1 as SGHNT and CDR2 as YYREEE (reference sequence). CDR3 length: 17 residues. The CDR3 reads CASSWAIAGTNTGELFF. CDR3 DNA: TGTGCCAGCAGCTGGGCCATAGCGGGGACGAACACCGGGGAGCTGTTTTTT. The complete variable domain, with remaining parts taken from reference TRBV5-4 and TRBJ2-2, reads ETGVTQSPTHLIKTRGQQVTLRCSSQSGHNTVSWYQQALGQGPQFIFQYYREEENGRGNFPPRFSGLQFPNYSSELNVNALELDDSALYLCASSWAIAGTNTGELFFGEGSRLTVL.

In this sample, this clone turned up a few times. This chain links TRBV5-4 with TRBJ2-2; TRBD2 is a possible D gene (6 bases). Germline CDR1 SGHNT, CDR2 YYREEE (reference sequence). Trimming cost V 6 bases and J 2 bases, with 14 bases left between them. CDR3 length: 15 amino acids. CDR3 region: CASNRLGPNTGELFF. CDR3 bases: TGTGCCAGCAACCGACTAGGGCCAAACACCGGGGAGCTGTTTTTT.

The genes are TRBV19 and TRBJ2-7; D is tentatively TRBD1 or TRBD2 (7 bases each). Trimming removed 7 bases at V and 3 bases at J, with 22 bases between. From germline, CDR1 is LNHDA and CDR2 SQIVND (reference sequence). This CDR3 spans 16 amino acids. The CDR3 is CASTDREGYPGYEQYV. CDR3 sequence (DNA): TGTGCCAGTACTGACAGGGAGGGGTACCCTGGCTACGAGCAGTACGTC.

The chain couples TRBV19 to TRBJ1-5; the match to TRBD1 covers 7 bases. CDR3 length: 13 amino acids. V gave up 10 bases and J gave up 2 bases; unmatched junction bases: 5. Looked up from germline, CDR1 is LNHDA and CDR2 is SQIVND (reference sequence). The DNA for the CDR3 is TGTGCCACCCACGACAGGGGCAATCAGCCCCAGCATTTT. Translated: CATHDRGNQPQHF.

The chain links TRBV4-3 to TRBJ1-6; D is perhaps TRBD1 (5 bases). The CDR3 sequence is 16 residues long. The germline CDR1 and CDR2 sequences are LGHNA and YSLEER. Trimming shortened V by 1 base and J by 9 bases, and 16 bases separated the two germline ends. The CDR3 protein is CASSQGRGRTRSPLHF. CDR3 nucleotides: TGCGCCAGCAGCCAAGGAAGGGGTAGGACGCGTTCACCCCTCCACTTT.

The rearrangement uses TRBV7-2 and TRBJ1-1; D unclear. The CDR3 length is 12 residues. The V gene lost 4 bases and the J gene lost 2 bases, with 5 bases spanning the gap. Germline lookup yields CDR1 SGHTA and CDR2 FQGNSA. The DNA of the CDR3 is TGTGCCAGCAGCTCGTATAACACTGAAGCTTTCTTT. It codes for CASSSYNTEAFF.

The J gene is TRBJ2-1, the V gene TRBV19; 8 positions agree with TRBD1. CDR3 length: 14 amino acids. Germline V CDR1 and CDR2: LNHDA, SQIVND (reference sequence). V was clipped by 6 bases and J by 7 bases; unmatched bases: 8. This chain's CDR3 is CASSPTGVRNEQFF. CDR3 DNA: TGTGCCAGTAGCCCGACAGGGGTTAGGAATGAGCAGTTCTTC.

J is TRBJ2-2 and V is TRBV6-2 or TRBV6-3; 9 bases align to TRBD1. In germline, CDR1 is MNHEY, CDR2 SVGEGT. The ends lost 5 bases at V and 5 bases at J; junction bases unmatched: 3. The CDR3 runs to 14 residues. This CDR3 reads CASSLGQGTGELFF. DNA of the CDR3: TGTGCCAGCAGTCTGGGACAGGGTACCGGGGAGCTGTTTTTT.

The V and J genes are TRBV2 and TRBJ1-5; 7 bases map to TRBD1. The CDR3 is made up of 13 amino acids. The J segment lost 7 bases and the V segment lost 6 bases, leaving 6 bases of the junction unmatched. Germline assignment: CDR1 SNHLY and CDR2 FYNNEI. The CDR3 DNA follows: TGTGCCAGCAGGACAGGGTTGGAGCAGCCCCAGCATTTT. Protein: CASRTGLEQPQHF.

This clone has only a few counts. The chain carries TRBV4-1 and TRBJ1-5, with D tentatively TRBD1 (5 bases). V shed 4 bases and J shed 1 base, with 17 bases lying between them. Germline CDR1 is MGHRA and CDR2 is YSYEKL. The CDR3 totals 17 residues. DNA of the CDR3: TGCGCCAGCAGCCTCACCCAAGGGGTCCTGAGCAATCAGCCCCAGCATTTT. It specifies CASSLTQGVLSNQPQHF.

The CDR3 sequence is CASSQVDVRRWGRNEQFF. Written as DNA, the CDR3 is TGCGCCAGCAGCCAAGTCGACGTTAGACGTTGGGGGCGGAATGAGCAGTTCTTC. The J gene is TRBJ2-1, the V gene TRBV4-1; TRBD1 is a possible D gene (6 bases). Per germline, CDR1 MGHRA and CDR2 YSYEKL. There are 18 residues in the CDR3. The germline V and J ends were trimmed by 1 base and 7 bases, with 23 bases remaining between them.

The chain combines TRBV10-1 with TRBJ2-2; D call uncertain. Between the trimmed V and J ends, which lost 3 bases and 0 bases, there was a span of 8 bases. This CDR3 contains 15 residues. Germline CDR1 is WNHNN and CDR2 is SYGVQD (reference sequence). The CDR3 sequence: CASSERVPNTGELFF. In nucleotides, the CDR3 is TGCGCCAGCAGTGAACGGGTTCCGAACACCGGGGAGCTGTTTTTT.

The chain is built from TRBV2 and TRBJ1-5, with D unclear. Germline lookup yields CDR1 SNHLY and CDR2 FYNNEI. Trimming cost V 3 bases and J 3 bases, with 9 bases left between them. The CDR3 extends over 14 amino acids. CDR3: CASSDMNNNQPQHF. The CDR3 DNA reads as TGTGCCAGCAGTGACATGAACAACAATCAGCCCCAGCATTTT.

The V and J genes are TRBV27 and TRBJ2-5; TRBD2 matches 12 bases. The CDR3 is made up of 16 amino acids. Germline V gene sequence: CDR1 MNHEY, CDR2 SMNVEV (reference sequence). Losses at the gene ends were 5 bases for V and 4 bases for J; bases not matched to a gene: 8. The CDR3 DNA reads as TGTGCCAGCAGTCTTAGACTAGCGGGGGCAGGAGAGACCCAGTACTTC. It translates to CASSLRLAGAGETQYF.